Given below is one TCR beta chain in context. This CDR3 is built from 15 residues. The V gene end was trimmed by 6 bases and the J gene end by 8 bases; junction bases not matched to a gene: 10. The germline V gene has CDR1 SGHTA and CDR2 FQGNSA. The data were taken from a study of tumor-infiltrating lymphocytes in oesophageal squamous cell carcinoma. TCRdb ran MiXCR on the PCR reads and lists one entry per CDR3 protein. The data show more than 9,500 distinct CDR3 sequences, roughly 46% seen once. The chain has TRBV7-2 and TRBJ2-2; TRBD1 agrees at 9 bases. The source of this sequence is a male donor with esophageal squamous cell carcinoma. The sample was normal esophageal tissue next to the tumor. CDR3 nucleotides: TGTGCCAGCAGTCTACAACAGGGGGCGCAAGGGGAGCTGTTTTTT. It encodes CASSLQQGAQGELFF.